This TCR beta chain was identified during a study of cytomegalovirus exposure and HLA in healthy donors. A multiplex PCR was run with 60 Vbeta primers and 13 Jbeta primers. Produced via immunoSEQ multiplex PCR; TCRdb's table is partial and in-frame only. The repertoire has around 100,000 clones, approximately 80% of them found once; the top ten carry 9.6%. The TCR was taken from a male donor in good health and CMV-seropositive. Sample: PBMCs.

CDR3 region: CASSLGPTGTDTQYF. The CDR3 DNA reads TGCGCCAGCAGCTTGGGTCCCACAGGCACAGATACGCAGTATTTT. The chain recombines TRBV5-1 with TRBJ2-3; D call uncertain. This CDR3 is 15 amino acids long. Germline-derived CDR1 and CDR2 are SGHRS and YFSETQ. The V end was cut by 0 bases, the J end by 1 base, with 9 bases between.